The present T cell receptor (beta chain) was sequenced within a study of cytomegalovirus exposure and HLA in healthy donors. It was with 60 Vbeta and 13 Jbeta primers that the PCR ran. The method was immunoSEQ multiplex PCR; TCRdb's version includes in-frame clones alone and lacks a portion of them. In all, the sample yields approximately 140,000 clones. Sequencing used PBMCs. This TCR derives from a middle-aged man in good health and CMV-seronegative.

CDR3 in amino acids: CASSWTQDRGAEAFF. CDR3 DNA: TGTGCCAGCAGCTGGACCCAAGACAGGGGGGCTGAAGCTTTCTTT. The V and J genes are TRBV5-5 and TRBJ1-1, with 9 bases that match TRBD1. The CDR3 contains 15 residues. Germline CDR1 reads SGHKS; CDR2 reads YYEKEE (reference sequence). V shed 3 bases, J shed 6 bases, and the junction held 9 bases outside the gene matches.